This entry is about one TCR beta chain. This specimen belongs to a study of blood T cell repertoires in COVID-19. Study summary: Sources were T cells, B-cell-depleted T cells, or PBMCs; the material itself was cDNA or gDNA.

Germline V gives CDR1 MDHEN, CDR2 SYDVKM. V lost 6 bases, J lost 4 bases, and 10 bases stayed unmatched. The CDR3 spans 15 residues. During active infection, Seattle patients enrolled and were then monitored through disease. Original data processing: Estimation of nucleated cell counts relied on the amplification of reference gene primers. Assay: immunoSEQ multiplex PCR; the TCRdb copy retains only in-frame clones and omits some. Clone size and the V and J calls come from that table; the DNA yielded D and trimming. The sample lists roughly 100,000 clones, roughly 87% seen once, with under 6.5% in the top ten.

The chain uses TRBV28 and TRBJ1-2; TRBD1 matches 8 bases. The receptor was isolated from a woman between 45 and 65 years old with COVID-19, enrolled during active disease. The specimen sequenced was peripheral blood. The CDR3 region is CASSHDRGPTYGYTF. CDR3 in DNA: TGTGCCAGCAGCCACGACAGGGGCCCCACCTATGGCTACACCTTC.